This T cell receptor (beta chain) was recorded in a study of T-cell reconstitution after alpha-beta-depleted transplantation in children. CDR3 length equals 19 residues. Germline V lookup: CDR1 MGHRA, CDR2 YSYEKL. Unmatched junction bases numbered 9, after V lost 4 bases and J lost 0 bases. Library preparation (for TCRbeta) was performed with unique molecular identifiers. TCRdb used MiXCR to reprocess the PCR reads, holding one entry per CDR3 protein. Here the sample spans nearly 350,000 distinct CDR3 sequences, around 15% being singletons. This sequence was found in a male patient between 2 and 15 years old who had a stem cell transplant for acute lymphoblastic leukemia, so the T cells may come from the graft donor. This chain joins TRBV4-1 and TRBJ2-5; 15 nucleotides agree with TRBD2. Here the sequenced sample was PBMCs, mostly from graft donor cells, taken 360 days after TCRalphabeta/CD19-depleted stem cell transplant. CDR3 nucleotide sequence: TGCGCCAGCAGCCTCAGGGGACTAGCGGGAGGAACGTACCAAGAGACCCAGTACTTC. It specifies CASSLRGLAGGTYQETQYF.